A single sample gave rise to the 12 T cell receptor beta chains below, sequenced in a study of cytomegalovirus exposure and HLA in healthy donors. The PCR was carried out with 60 Vbeta primers and 13 Jbeta primers. Sequencing used immunoSEQ multiplex PCR; TCRdb keeps in-frame clones, though not all of them. The sample's table shows about 64,000 clones. The specimen was PBMCs. The receptors come from a woman between 18 and 30 years old in good health and CMV-seronegative.

The rearrangement links TRBV9 to TRBJ2-5, with D perhaps TRBD1 (6 bases). The CDR3 covers 15 residues. The V end lost 2 bases, the J end lost 0 bases, and 11 bases lay between the germline ends. Per germline, CDR1 SGDLS and CDR2 YYNGEE. Here the CDR3 DNA reads TGTGCCAGCAGCGTGTCTCAGGGGTACCAAGAGACCCAGTACTTC. It is translated as CASSVSQGYQETQYF.

The J gene is TRBJ1-3, the V gene TRBV9; 7 positions match TRBD1. The CDR3 contains 15 residues. Germline CDR1 is SGDLS and CDR2 is YYNGEE. Trimming removed 8 bases from V and 7 bases from J; junction bases left unmatched: 15. The CDR3 coding sequence is TGTGCCAGTAAACCAGGGGGATCGGCCTTTAACACCATATATTTT. Its protein is CASKPGGSAFNTIYF.

V gene TRBV5-1 combines with J gene TRBJ1-1; D gene ambiguous. V lost 5 bases and J 1 base, leaving 9 bases between the germline ends. The CDR3 totals 13 residues. Germline V gene lookup returns CDR1 SGHRS and CDR2 YFSETQ. DNA of the CDR3: TGCGCCAGCAGTGTCCCGGGGAACACTGAAGCTTTCTTT. This codes for CASSVPGNTEAFF.

The chain joins TRBV18 to TRBJ1-5; TRBD1 matches at 7 bases. Germline CDR1 and CDR2: KGHSH and LQKENI. V lost 4 bases, J lost 0 bases, and 6 bases stayed unmatched. The CDR3 is 16 amino acids. This CDR3 reads CASSLSTGNSNQPQHF. The CDR3 DNA reads TGTGCCAGCTCACTCTCGACAGGGAATAGCAATCAGCCCCAGCATTTT.

The J gene is TRBJ2-2, the V gene TRBV6-5; tentative D call: TRBD2 (5 bases). Germline V gene lookup returns CDR1 MNHEY and CDR2 SVGAGI. V was shortened by 4 bases and J by 4 bases, with 13 bases between the two germline ends. This CDR3 region has 15 residues. CDR3 sequence: CASSSPLEGTGELFF. The CDR3 nucleotides are TGTGCCAGCAGTTCCCCCCTCGAGGGCACCGGGGAGCTGTTTTTT.

The chain employs TRBV5-1 and TRBJ1-1, with a possible D match to TRBD1 (5 bases). CDR1 and CDR2 (germline): SGHRS, YFSETQ. The CDR3 spans 16 residues. The ends were cut back, 0 bases at V and 1 base at J, with 13 bases in the middle. This CDR3 reads CASSLGRLTANTEAFF. The CDR3 DNA sequence: TGCGCCAGCAGCTTGGGTCGTTTGACAGCGAACACTGAAGCTTTCTTT.

This chain connects TRBV18 to TRBJ2-7; 10 nucleotides agree with TRBD2. This CDR3 comprises 15 residues. CDR1 is KGHSH and CDR2 is LQKENI in the germline V gene. The ends lost 2 bases at V and 0 bases at J; junction bases unmatched: 1. This CDR3 reads CASSPTSGNSYEQYF. For the CDR3, the DNA is TGTGCCAGCTCACCAACTAGCGGGAACTCCTACGAGCAGTACTTC.

The V gene is TRBV9, the J gene TRBJ1-5; D not resolved. Germline lookup yields CDR1 SGDLS and CDR2 YYNGEE. V was cut by 3 bases and J by 1 base, with 8 bases left in between. This CDR3 comprises 14 residues. Written as DNA, the CDR3 is TGTGCCAGCAGCGGCCCGGGGAGCAATCAGCCCCAGCATTTT. This sequence encodes CASSGPGSNQPQHF.

The chain recombines TRBV4-1 with TRBJ2-2, with TRBD2 matching 15 bases. The CDR3 sequence is 17 residues long. V dropped 1 base and J dropped 6; count of bases not matched to a gene: 3. Per the germline V gene, CDR1 is MGHRA and CDR2 is YSYEKL. CDR3 in amino acids: CASSQVGLAGGAGELFF. Written as DNA, the CDR3 is TGCGCCAGCAGCCAAGTGGGACTAGCGGGGGGTGCCGGGGAGCTGTTTTTT.

This chain connects TRBV25-1 to TRBJ2-1, with TRBD2 as a possible D gene (5 bases). Germline V lookup: CDR1 MGHDK, CDR2 SYGVNS. This CDR3 contains 16 residues. The V and J ends lost 3 bases and 4 bases respectively, with 16 bases between them. The CDR3 region has the DNA TGTGCCAGCAGTGAGGCTCCGGACTCCACTTACAATGAGCAGTTCTTC. It encodes CASSEAPDSTYNEQFF.

This chain uses TRBV29-1 with TRBJ2-7; a possible D gene is TRBD2 (5 bases). The germline V gene encodes CDR1 SQVTM and CDR2 ANQGSEA. The CDR3 length is 14 residues. The ends were cut back, 3 bases at V and 0 bases at J, with 12 bases in the middle. The CDR3 loop reads CSVDAEESSYEQYF. CDR3 DNA sequence: TGCAGCGTTGATGCGGAGGAGAGCTCCTACGAGCAGTACTTC.

Turning to this clone: Other DNA sequences in this specimen translate into the identical CDR3. V gene TRBV20-1 combines with J gene TRBJ1-1; D is unclear. Trimming pared 2 bases from V and 3 bases from J, leaving 4 bases between. Looked up from germline, CDR1 is DFQATT and CDR2 is SNEGSKA (reference sequence). This CDR3 comprises 11 residues. The CDR3 DNA sequence: TGCAGTGCTAGACGGGACACTGAAGCTTTCTTT. This gives the protein CSARRDTEAFF.